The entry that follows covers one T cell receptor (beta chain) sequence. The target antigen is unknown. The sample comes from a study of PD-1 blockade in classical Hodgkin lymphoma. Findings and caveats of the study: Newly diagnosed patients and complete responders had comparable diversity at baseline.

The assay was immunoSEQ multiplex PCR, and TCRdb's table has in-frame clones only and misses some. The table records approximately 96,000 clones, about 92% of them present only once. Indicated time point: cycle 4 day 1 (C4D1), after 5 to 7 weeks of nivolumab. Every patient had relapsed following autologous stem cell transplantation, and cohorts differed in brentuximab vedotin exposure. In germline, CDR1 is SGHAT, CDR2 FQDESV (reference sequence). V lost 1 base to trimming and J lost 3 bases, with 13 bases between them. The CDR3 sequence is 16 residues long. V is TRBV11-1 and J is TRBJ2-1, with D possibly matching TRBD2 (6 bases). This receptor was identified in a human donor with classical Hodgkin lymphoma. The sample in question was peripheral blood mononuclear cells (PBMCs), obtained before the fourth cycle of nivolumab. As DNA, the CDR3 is TGTGCCAGCAGCTTAGAAAGCGGGCGCTACTACAATGAGCAGTTCTTC. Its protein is CASSLESGRYYNEQFF.